The rows below give T cell receptor beta chains drawn from one sample of a study of blood T cells in healthy people across ages. TCRdb redid the calling of the 5' RACE reads with MiXCR, one entry per CDR3 protein. This table holds roughly 680,000 distinct CDR3 sequences, about 50% found once. The sample was blood. These receptors came from a woman aged 80 or over in good health. Each CDR3 is given without its conserved first and last residue. Fields, in order: V gene, J gene, D gene, CDR3 protein. A D gene is named only where the DNA matches it firmly.

TRBV28	TRBJ1-2	-	ASSLMGSGGASGYT
TRBV10-3	TRBJ2-5	TRBD1	AISEPTGWGKETQY
TRBV20-1	TRBJ2-3	TRBD1	SARDSRPDTQY
TRBV12-3/TRBV12-4	TRBJ2-3	TRBD1	ASSLGQGIDTQY
TRBV20-1	TRBJ2-3	-	SASGIAFTDTQY
TRBV29-1	TRBJ2-7	TRBD1	SVSDRGLSEQY
TRBV7-8	TRBJ2-7	-	ASSLASGLRPYEQY
TRBV4-1	TRBJ2-5	TRBD2	ASSPLAGAPNEQY
TRBV5-1	TRBJ2-3	-	ASSLRDATDTQY
TRBV2	TRBJ2-7	TRBD1	ASSDRGLYVQY
TRBV5-1	TRBJ1-2	TRBD1	ASNPGQGFSNYGYT
TRBV12-3/TRBV12-4	TRBJ2-2	TRBD2	AGGGGSTGELF
TRBV2	TRBJ2-5	-	ASSEGAAHQETQY
TRBV6-5	TRBJ1-2	-	ATLHEVSGYT
TRBV4-1	TRBJ2-5	-	ASSQEPSQETQY
TRBV28	TRBJ2-1	-	ASSDLGGGQVNEQF
TRBV25-1	TRBJ2-4	-	ASSDQELAKNIQY
TRBV20-1	-	-	SARPGVETQY
TRBV29-1	TRBJ2-3	-	SVARGGSTDTQY
TRBV5-5	TRBJ1-2	-	ASTITANYGYT
TRBV7-9	TRBJ2-2	-	ASSLNRGTNTGELF
TRBV7-2	TRBJ2-5	-	ASSHRHLQETQY
TRBV10-3	TRBJ2-3	TRBD1	ATTGGQTDTQY
TRBV7-8	TRBJ2-1	-	ASSPGGRSYNEQF
TRBV9	TRBJ2-1	TRBD2	ASSVASGSSQF
TRBV20-1	TRBJ2-1	-	SARAGEPKDEQF
TRBV7-6	TRBJ2-1	-	ASSDYTDNEQF
TRBV20-1	TRBJ2-1	TRBD1	SASRGSSYNEQF
TRBV4-1	TRBJ2-7	-	ASSVGEGARFNPYEQY
TRBV6-2/TRBV6-3	TRBJ1-2	TRBD1	ASMGQGARGYT
TRBV20-1	TRBJ2-1	TRBD1	SARPIWTGQDEQF
TRBV15	TRBJ2-4	-	ATSGHQVAKNIQY
TRBV20-1	TRBJ2-3	-	SARDRRGDTDTQY
TRBV20-1	TRBJ2-5	-	SARDGTTQETQY
TRBV20-1	TRBJ2-1	TRBD2	GALAGGLYDEQF
TRBV6-1	TRBJ1-5	-	ASSEEVVQPQH
TRBV16	TRBJ2-1	-	ASSQWASSYNEQF
TRBV6-6	TRBJ2-1	TRBD2	ASIAGGERDEQF
TRBV3-1	TRBJ1-2	TRBD1	ASSLHSSGGYGYT
TRBV27	TRBJ1-2	-	ASSFAGTNYGYT
TRBV29-1	TRBJ2-5	-	SVAPGSQETQY
TRBV4-2	TRBJ2-5	-	ASSQGSSGRSQETQY
TRBV18	TRBJ2-5	-	ASSPQSSETQY
TRBV29-1	TRBJ2-5	-	SAGQETLY
TRBV7-9	TRBJ1-4	TRBD1	ASSSDREEKLF
TRBV7-2	TRBJ1-2	-	ASSVTDIGSGYT
TRBV2	TRBJ2-1	TRBD2	AGIWLAGDNEQF
TRBV5-1	TRBJ1-5	-	ASSLLGNSNQPQH
TRBV29-1	TRBJ1-2	-	SVDTGVRTVYGYT
TRBV21-1	TRBJ2-4	-	ASTRTGIRNIQY
TRBV6-5	TRBJ2-2	TRBD1	ASRRDRGHTGELF
TRBV7-9	TRBJ2-7	TRBD1	ASSLSGTGGSYEQY